This TCR beta chain derives from a study of blood T cell repertoires in COVID-19. Whole-study context: Both acute and convalescent COVID-19 samples were obtained from the United States, Italy and Spain. Nucleic acid was either cDNA or gDNA, and it came from T cells, B-cell-depleted T cells, or PBMCs.

Authors' analysis steps: Amplifying reference gene primers gave estimates of nucleated cell counts. Only in-frame clones appear in the TCRdb table, and some are missing; sequencing was by immunoSEQ multiplex PCR. The DNA was the basis for D and trimming; V, J and clone size are from that table. Of about 380,000 clones listed, roughly 77% are singletons. The germline CDR1 and CDR2 sequences are SGHNT and YYREEE (reference sequence). V lost 4 bases to trimming and J lost 7 bases; unmatched junction nucleotides: 10. The CDR3 runs 16 residues. The chain combines TRBV5-4 with TRBJ2-1, with TRBD2 matching over 11 bases. This receptor was obtained from a human donor with acute or convalescent COVID-19. The donor label of this sample is uncertain. The sample consisted of peripheral blood. The CDR3 sequence: CASSRQLAGVQNEQFF. CDR3 DNA sequence: TGTGCCAGCAGCCGCCAACTAGCGGGAGTTCAGAATGAGCAGTTCTTC.